The subject of this entry is one TCR beta chain. These data are taken from a study of blood T cell repertoires in COVID-19. For the study at large: Sites in the United States, Italy and Spain provided acute and convalescent COVID-19 samples.

The CDR3 covers 14 residues. Germline V gene lookup returns CDR1 MRHNA and CDR2 SNTAGT. Trimming removed 6 bases from V and 7 bases from J; junction bases left unmatched: 6. In the source study's methods: Researchers report that nucleated cell counts were estimated from reference gene primer amplification. Sequenced by immunoSEQ multiplex PCR; TCRdb stores in-frame clones only, minus some. D and trimming were read from the DNA, whereas the V and J calls and clone size are those reported in that table. Of a few hundred thousand clones in the sample, less than 85% were seen once. This clonotype was obtained from an elderly woman with acute or convalescent COVID-19. The V call is TRBV6-4, the J call TRBJ1-4; 9 nucleotides agree with TRBD1. Sequenced: peripheral blood. The CDR3 protein is CASSETGGSEKLFF. As DNA, the CDR3 is TGTGCCAGCAGCGAGACAGGGGGAAGTGAAAAACTGTTTTTT.